This note documents a single T cell receptor beta chain sequence. The sample originates from a study of blood T cell repertoires in COVID-19. Study-wide background: Italy, Spain and the United States were the sources of the convalescent and acute COVID-19 samples. PBMCs, B-cell-depleted T cells, or T cells were the source of the cDNA or gDNA that made up the material.

Original methodology: The assay estimated nucleated cells by amplifying reference gene primers. Sequenced by immunoSEQ multiplex PCR; TCRdb stores in-frame clones only, minus some. V, J and clone size are taken as reported in that table, and D and trimming were inferred from the DNA itself. The sample consists of around 94,000 clones, roughly 84% of them appearing once. Per germline, CDR1 MNHEY and CDR2 SMNVEV (reference sequence). Unmatched junction bases numbered 7, after V lost 5 bases and J lost 2 bases. This CDR3 spans 16 amino acids. Sequencing used peripheral blood. The TCR comes from a man aged 55 to 70 with acute or convalescent COVID-19. The rearrangement joins TRBV27 to TRBJ2-5; 11 bases are a match to TRBD2. The CDR3 bases are TGTGCCAGCAGTGCCCGACTAGCGGGGATACAAGAGACCCAGTACTTC. Translation gives CASSARLAGIQETQYF.